This T cell receptor (beta chain) was sequenced for a study of cytomegalovirus exposure and HLA in healthy donors. Study-wide results and caveats: Previous analysis showed most TCR beta V segments were productive about 87% or about 30% of the time.

Only a few counts were recorded for this clone. Its antigen remains unknown. PCR employed 60 Vbeta and 13 Jbeta primers. Assay used: immunoSEQ multiplex PCR; TCRdb lists only in-frame clones, some missing. The sample has approximately 130,000 clones, roughly four fifths seen once; the top ten hold around 2%. The CDR3 runs 14 residues. Trimming stripped 5 bases from V and 4 bases from J, with 11 bases between. Germline loops: CDR1 MNHEY, CDR2 SVGAGI. The chain has TRBV6-5 and TRBJ1-4; D is ambiguous. This clonotype was obtained from a middle-aged man in good health and CMV-seronegative. The specimen sequenced was PBMCs. The CDR3 DNA follows: TGTGCCAGCAGTGAGGGAGGGAGTAATGAAAAACTGTTTTTT. Its translation: CASSEGGSNEKLFF.